One TCR beta chain is described in this entry. Its antigen specificity is not known. This sample was included in a study of monozygotic twins with inflammatory bowel disease (dated by TCRdb to the late 2010s). Context from the whole study: The full study comprised 30 or so monozygotic twin pairs: nine German pairs (four IBD-concordant, five IBD-discordant) and 19 IBD-discordant Danish pairs. The search for disease-associated traits relied mainly on comparing IBD patients with their genetically identical healthy co-twins within discordant pairs. Each individual had, on average, about 151 000 unique TCRalpha sequences and 181 000 unique TCRbeta sequences available for analysis. Overall results and qualifications from the work: The results gave no support for a single strong signal or clonotype linked to IBD. Concordant and discordant twins showed no difference in repertoire similarity, possibly because of limited statistical power. Distinction between different T cell subtypes could not be achieved in the analysis. Because patients were on differing immunosuppressive treatments, the repertoires may have picked up extra background noise and inter-individual variability. IBD patients shared fewer clonotypes with other individuals than healthy twins did, most markedly in patients showing signs of disease activity. TCRbeta repertoire diversity, by inverse Simpson index, was decreased in IBD patients compared with their healthy co-twins.

Library method: 5' RACE. For each TCR library, about 4,000 ng of total RNA was used. For each sample, cDNA synthesis with SMARTScribe reverse transcriptase was split into eight separate reactions. Unique molecular identifiers containing a 6-nucleotide sample barcode were introduced through template switching during cDNA synthesis. Amplification of TCRalpha and TCRbeta cDNA involved two nested PCRs of approximately 16 and 10 cycles, and each PCR was followed by bead purification. Before amplification, the cDNA was both treated with uracil DNA-glycosylase and purified with the QIAquick PCR purification kit. In the second PCR, Illumina TruSeq-compatible adapters and sample-specific barcodes were added. TapeStation and Qubit were used to check library quality and concentration, and 4 to 6 ng of each library went into the pool. Pooled libraries were sequenced on an Illumina HiSeq2500 single-index Rapid Run with 2 x 100 bp reads and custom sequencing primers. The study's own analysis went as follows. MiGEC version 1.2.6 was used for UMI-based consensus assembly to correct PCR and sequencing errors. MiXCR version 2.1.1 handled V(D)J alignment, clonotype assembly and CDR3 extraction. Gene usage, clonotype sharing and MAIT/NKT TCR abundance were normalised by analysing the top 1000, 10 000 and 20 000 clonotypes per sample. After downsampling to 27 000 UMIs, diversity was calculated as the inverse Simpson index using the vegan R package. Paired Mann-Whitney U tests on discordant twin pairs were used, with Benjamini-Hochberg multiple-testing correction. Through TCRdb reprocessing, the reads give one entry per CDR3 protein sequence; DNA is omitted. The V and J calls were not made by the authors but by TCRdb's processing. The table for this sample shows 200,000 to 250,000 distinct CDR3 sequences. More than 7.5% of the sample is taken by the ten largest.

In the germline V gene, CDR1 corresponds to SGHRS and CDR2 to YFSETQ. The CDR3 holds 13 amino acids from the cysteine to the phenylalanine. No DNA appears here. From each donor, a roughly 2.4 ml peripheral blood sample was collected into PAXgene tubes and kept at -80 degrees C. Total RNA was isolated from whole blood with the PAXgene blood miRNA kit on an automated QIAcube, without T cell sorting. Peripheral blood from monozygotic twin pairs who were concordant or discordant for inflammatory bowel disease underwent deep TCRalpha and TCRbeta repertoire profiling using unique molecular barcoding. Smoking habits were recorded for all twin pairs, with individuals classified as current, former or never smokers.

This receptor was obtained from a human donor with ulcerative colitis or Crohn's disease, or a healthy co-twin of an affected twin (not recorded which). In this chain, TRBV5-1 is recombined with TRBJ2-3; TCRdb's D call of TRBD1 is untestable without DNA. The sample taken for sequencing was blood. The CDR3 region reads CASSWEQGYTQYF.